Detailed here is one T cell receptor (beta chain). The antigen is unknown. One end of the junction varies from germline; a read error may be responsible. The CDR3 is made up of 13 amino acids. Germline CDR1 and CDR2: KGHDR and SFDVKD. TCRdb passed the 5' RACE reads through MiXCR, listing each CDR3 protein once. This table holds 1.5 million to 2 million distinct CDR3 sequences, more than 30% found once. The record originates from a study of identical twins. Overall study findings and caveats: Beta clonotypes that were abundant in cord blood contained fewer insertions, a pattern absent from memory repertoires. These conclusions were based on statistical analysis (cross-sectional, not following the same donors).

This receptor was taken from a newborn girl in good health. V gene TRBV24-1 combines with J gene TRBJ1-2; no definite D call. What was sequenced was cord blood. Here the CDR3 reads CAASDLVGSGYTF. CDR3 sequence (DNA): TGTGCCGCCAGTGATCTCGTCGGTTCGGGCTACACCTTC.